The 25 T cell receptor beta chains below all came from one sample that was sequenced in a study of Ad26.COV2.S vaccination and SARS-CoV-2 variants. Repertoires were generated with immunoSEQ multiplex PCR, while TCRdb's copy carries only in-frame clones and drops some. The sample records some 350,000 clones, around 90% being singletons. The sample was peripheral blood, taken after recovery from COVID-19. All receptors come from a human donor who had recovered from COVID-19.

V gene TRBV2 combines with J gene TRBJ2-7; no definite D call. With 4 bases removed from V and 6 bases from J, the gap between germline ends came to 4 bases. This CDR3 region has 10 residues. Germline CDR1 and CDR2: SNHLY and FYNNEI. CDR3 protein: CASSVGEQYF. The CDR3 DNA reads TGTGCCAGCAGTGTGGGCGAGCAGTACTTC. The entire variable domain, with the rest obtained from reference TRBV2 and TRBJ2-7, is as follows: EPEVTQTPSHQVTQMGQEVILRCVPISNHLYFYWYRQILGQKVEFLVSFYNNEISEKSEIFDDQFSVERPDGSNFTLKIRSTKLEDSAMYFCASSVGEQYFGPGTRLTVT.

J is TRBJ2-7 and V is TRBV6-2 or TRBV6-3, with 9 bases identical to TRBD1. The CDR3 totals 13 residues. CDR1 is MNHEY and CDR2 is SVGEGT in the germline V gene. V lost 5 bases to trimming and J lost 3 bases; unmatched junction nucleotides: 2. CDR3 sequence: CASSATGGYEQYF. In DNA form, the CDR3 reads TGTGCCAGCAGTGCGACAGGGGGCTACGAGCAGTACTTC.

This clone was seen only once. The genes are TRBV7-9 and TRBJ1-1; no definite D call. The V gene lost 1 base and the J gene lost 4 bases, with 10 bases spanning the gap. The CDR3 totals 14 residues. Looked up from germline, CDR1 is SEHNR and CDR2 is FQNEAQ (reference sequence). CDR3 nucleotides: TGTGCCAGCAGCTTAGAGTCCGGTGGCACTGAAGCTTTCTTT. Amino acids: CASSLESGGTEAFF. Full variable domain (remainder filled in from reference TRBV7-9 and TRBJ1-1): DTGVSQNPRHKITKRGQNVTFRCDPISEHNRLYWYRQTLGQGPEFLTYFQNEAQLEKSRLLSDRFSAERPKGSFSTLEIQRTEQGDSAMYLCASSLESGGTEAFFGQGTRLTVV.

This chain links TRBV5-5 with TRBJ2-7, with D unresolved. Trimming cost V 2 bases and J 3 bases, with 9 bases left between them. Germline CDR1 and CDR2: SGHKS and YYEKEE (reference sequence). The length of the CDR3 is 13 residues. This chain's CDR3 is CASSLGPLYEQYF. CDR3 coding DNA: TGTGCCAGCAGCTTAGGACCGCTCTACGAGCAGTACTTC.

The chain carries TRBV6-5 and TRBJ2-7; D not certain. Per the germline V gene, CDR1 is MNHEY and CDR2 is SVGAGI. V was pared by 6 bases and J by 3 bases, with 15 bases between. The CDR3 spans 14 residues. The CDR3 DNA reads TGTGCCAGCAGGCGCTCGCCCCAAGGCTACGAGCAGTACTTC. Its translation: CASRRSPQGYEQYF.

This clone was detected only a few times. CDR3 DNA: TGTGCCAGCAGCCAAGCACAGACCGCCTACGAGCAGTACTTC. Residues: CASSQAQTAYEQYF. The chain couples TRBV3-1 (or the pseudogene TRBV3-2) to TRBJ2-7; D gene uncertain. CDR3 size: 14 residues. Germline values: CDR1 LGHDT, CDR2 YNNKEL (reference sequence). Trimming left V 1 base short and J 2 bases short, with 9 bases between.

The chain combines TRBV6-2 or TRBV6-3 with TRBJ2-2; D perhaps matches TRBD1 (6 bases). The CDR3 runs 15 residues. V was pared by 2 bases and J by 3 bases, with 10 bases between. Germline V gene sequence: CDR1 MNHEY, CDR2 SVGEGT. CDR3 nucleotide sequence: TGTGCCAGCAGTTACCGGGACACCTACACCGGGGAGCTGTTTTTT. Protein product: CASSYRDTYTGELFF.

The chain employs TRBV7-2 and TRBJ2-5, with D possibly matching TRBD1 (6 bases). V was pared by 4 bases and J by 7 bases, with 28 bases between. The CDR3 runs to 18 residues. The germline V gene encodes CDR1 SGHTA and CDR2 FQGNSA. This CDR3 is CASSSHPVRPSQGGTQYF. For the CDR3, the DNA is TGTGCCAGCAGCTCACACCCAGTCCGGCCCTCTCAAGGGGGGACCCAGTACTTC.

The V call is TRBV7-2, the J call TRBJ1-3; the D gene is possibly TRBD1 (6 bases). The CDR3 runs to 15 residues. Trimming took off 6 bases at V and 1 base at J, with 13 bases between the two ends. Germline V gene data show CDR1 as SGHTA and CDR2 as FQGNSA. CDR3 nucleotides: TGTGCCAGCAGTCTGAGTGGACAGTCTGGAAACACCATATATTTT. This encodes CASSLSGQSGNTIYF. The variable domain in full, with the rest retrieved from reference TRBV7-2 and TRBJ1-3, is GAGVSQSPSNKVTEKGKDVELRCDPISGHTALYWYRQSLGQGLEFLIYFQGNSAPDKSGLPSDRFSAERTGGSVSTLTIQRTQQEDSAVYLCASSLSGQSGNTIYFGEGSWLTVV.

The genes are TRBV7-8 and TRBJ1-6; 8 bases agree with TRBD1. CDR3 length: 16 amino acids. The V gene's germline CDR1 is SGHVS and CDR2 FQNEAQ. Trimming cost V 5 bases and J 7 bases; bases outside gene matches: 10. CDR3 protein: CASSRSDRVRNSPLHF. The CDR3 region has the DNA TGTGCCAGCAGCCGGTCGGACAGGGTACGGAATTCACCCCTCCACTTT.

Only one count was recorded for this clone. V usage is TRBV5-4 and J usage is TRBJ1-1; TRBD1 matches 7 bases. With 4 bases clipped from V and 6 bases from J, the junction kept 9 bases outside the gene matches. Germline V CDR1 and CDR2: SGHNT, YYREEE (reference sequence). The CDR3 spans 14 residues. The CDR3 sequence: CASSPATGVAEAFF. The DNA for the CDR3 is TGTGCCAGCAGCCCAGCTACAGGGGTCGCTGAAGCTTTCTTT.

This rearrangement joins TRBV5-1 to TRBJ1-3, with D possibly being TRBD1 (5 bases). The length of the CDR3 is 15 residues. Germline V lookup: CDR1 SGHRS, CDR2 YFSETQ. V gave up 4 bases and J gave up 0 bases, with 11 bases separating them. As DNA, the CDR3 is TGCGCCAGCAGCCGGGGGGAGACCTCTGGAAACACCATATATTTT. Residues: CASSRGETSGNTIYF. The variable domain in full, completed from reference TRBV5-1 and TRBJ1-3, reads KAGVTQTPRYLIKTRGQQVTLSCSPISGHRSVSWYQQTPGQGLQFLFEYFSETQRNKGNFPGRFSGRQFSNSRSEMNVSTLELGDSALYLCASSRGETSGNTIYFGEGSWLTVV.

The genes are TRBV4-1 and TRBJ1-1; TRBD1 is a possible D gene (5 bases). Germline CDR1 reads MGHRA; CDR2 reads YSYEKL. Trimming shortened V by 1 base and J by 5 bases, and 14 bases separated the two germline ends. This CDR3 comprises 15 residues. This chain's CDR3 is CASSQGHAGGTEAFF. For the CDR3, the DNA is TGCGCCAGCAGCCAAGGTCACGCGGGGGGGACTGAAGCTTTCTTT.

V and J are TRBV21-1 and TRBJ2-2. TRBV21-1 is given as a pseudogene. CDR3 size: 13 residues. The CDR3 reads CATWDLDTGELFF. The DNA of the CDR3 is TGTGCCACCTGGGATCTTGACACCGGGGAGCTGTTTTTT.

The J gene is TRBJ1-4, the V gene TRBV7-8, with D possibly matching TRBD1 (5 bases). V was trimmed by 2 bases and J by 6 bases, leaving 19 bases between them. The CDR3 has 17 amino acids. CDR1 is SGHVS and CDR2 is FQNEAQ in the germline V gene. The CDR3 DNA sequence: TGTGCCAGCAGCTTAATCGCTTTCAGGGTCCAGGATGAAAAACTGTTTTTT. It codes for CASSLIAFRVQDEKLFF.

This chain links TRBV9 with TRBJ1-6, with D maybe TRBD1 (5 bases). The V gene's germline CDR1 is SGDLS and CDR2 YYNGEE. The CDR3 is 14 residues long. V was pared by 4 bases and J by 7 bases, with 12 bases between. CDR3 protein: CASSRGAGNSPLHF. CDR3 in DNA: TGTGCCAGCAGCCGGGGCGCGGGGAATTCACCCCTCCACTTT.

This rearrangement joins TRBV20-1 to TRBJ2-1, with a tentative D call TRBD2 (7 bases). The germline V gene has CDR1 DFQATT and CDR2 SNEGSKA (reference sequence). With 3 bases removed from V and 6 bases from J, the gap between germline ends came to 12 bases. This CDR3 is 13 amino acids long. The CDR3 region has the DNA TGCAGTGCTAGTAGGGGGGGTAGCAATGAGCAGTTCTTC. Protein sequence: CSASRGGSNEQFF.

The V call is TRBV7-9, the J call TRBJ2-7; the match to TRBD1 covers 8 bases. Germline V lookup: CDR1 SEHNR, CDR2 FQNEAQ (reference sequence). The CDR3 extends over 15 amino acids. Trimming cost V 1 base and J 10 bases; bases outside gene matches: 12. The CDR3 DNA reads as TGTGCCAGCAGCTTAGGGAAGGGACAGGTAACTAGACAGTACTTC. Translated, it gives CASSLGKGQVTRQYF.

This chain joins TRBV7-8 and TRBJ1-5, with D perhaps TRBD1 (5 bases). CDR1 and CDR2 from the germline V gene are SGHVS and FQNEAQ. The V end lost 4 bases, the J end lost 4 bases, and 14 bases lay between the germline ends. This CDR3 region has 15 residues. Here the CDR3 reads CASSSGPEGNQPQHF. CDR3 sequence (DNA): TGTGCCAGCAGCTCCGGGCCCGAGGGGAATCAGCCCCAGCATTTT.

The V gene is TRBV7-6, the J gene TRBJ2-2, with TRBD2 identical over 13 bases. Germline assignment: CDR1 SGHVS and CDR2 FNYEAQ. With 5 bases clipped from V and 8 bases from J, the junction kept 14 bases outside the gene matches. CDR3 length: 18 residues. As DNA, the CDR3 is TGTGCCAGCAGCCCCCGGGCCGGGACTAGCGGGGCTGGGGGGGAGCTGTTTTTT. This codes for CASSPRAGTSGAGGELFF.

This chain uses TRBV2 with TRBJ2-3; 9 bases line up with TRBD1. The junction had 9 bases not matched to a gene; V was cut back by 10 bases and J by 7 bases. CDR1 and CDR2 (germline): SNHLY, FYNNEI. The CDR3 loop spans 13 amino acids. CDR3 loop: CATGTGIVYTQYF. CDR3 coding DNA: TGTGCCACCGGGACAGGGATTGTCTATACGCAGTATTTT.

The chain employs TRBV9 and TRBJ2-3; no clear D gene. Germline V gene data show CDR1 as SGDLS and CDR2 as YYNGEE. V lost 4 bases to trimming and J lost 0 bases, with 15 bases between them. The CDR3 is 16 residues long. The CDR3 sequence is CASSPPPASSTDTQYF. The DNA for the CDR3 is TGTGCCAGCAGCCCCCCCCCTGCTTCTAGCACAGATACGCAGTATTTT. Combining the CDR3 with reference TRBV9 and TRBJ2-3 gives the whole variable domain DSGVTQTPKHLITATGQRVTLRCSPRSGDLSVYWYQQSLDQGLQFLIQYYNGEERAKGNILERFSAQQFPDLHSELNLSSLELGDSALYFCASSPPPASSTDTQYFGPGTRLTVL.

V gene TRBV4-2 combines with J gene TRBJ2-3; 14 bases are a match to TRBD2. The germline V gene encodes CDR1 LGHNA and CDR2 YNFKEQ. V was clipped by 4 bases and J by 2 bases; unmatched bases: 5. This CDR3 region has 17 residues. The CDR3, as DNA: TGTGCCAGCAGCCTAAGGACTAGCGGGGGGAACACAGATACGCAGTATTTT. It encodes CASSLRTSGGNTDTQYF.

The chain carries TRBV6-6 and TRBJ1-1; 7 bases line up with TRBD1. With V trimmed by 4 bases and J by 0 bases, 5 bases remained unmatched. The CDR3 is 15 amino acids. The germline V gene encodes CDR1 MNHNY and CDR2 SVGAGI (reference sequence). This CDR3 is CASSSGDSMNTEAFF. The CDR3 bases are TGTGCCAGCAGTTCCGGGGACAGCATGAACACTGAAGCTTTCTTT.

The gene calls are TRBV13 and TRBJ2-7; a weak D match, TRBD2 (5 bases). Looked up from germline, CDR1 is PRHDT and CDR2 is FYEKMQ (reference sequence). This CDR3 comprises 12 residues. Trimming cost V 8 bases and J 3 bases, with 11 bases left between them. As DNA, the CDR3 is TGTGCCAGCGGGAGAGACCACTACGAGCAGTACTTC. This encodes CASGRDHYEQYF.